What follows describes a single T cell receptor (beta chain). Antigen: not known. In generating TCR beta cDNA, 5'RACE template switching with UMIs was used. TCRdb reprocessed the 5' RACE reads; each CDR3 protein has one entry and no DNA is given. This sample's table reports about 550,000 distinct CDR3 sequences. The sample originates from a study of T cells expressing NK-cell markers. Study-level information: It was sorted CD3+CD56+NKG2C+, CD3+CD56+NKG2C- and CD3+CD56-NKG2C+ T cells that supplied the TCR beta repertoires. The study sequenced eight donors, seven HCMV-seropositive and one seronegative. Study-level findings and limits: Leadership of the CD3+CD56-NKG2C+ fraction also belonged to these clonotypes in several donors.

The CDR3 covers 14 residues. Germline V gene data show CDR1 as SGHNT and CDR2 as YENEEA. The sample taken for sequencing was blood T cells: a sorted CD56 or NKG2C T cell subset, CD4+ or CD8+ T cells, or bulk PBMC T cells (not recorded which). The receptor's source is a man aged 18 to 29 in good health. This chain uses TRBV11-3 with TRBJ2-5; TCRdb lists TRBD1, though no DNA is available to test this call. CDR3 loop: CASSLDGRGQTQYF.